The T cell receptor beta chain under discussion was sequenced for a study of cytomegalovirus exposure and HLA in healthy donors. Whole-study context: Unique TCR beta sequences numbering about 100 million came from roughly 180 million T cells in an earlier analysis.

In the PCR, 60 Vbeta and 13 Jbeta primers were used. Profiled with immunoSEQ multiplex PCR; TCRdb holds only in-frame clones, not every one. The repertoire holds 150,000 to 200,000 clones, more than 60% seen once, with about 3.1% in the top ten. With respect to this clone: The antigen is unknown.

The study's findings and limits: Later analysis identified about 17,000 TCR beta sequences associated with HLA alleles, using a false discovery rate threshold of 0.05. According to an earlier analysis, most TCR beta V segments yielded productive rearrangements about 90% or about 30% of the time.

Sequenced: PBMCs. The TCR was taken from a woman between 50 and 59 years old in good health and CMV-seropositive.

CDR3 bases: TGTGCCTGGAGTGGGGCGAGAGCAGAGACCCAGTACTTC. Protein sequence: CAWSGARAETQYF. This chain joins TRBV30 and TRBJ2-5; unclear D gene. The CDR3 totals 13 residues. Germline CDR1 GTSNPN, CDR2 SVGIG (reference sequence). V lost 1 base and J 4 bases, leaving 10 bases between the germline ends.